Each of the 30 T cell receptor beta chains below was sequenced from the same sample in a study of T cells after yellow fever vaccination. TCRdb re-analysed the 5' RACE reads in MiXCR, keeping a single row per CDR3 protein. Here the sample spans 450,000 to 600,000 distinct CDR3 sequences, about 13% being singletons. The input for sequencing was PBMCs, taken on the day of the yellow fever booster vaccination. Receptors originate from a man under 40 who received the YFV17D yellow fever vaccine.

This CDR3 is CASSALLGEQFF. The CDR3 DNA sequence: TGTGCCAGCAGCGCCCTACTTGGGGAGCAGTTCTTC. This chain connects TRBV5-6 to TRBJ2-1; no clear D gene. Germline CDR1 reads SGHDT; CDR2 reads YYEEEE. CDR3 size: 12 residues. The V end lost 4 bases, the J end lost 10 bases, and 12 bases lay between the germline ends. The whole variable domain, remainder taken from reference TRBV5-6 and TRBJ2-1, is DAGVTQSPTHLIKTRGQQVTLRCSPKSGHDTVSWYQQALGQGPQFIFQYYEEEERQRGNFPDRFSGHQFPNYSSELNVNALLLGDSALYLCASSALLGEQFFGPGTRLTVL.

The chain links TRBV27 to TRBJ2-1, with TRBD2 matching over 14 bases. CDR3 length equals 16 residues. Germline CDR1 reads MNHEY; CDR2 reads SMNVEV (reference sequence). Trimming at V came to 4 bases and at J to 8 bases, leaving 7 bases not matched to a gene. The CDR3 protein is CASSSGLAGVQYEQFF. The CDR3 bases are TGTGCCAGCAGTTCGGGACTAGCGGGAGTACAATATGAGCAGTTCTTC.

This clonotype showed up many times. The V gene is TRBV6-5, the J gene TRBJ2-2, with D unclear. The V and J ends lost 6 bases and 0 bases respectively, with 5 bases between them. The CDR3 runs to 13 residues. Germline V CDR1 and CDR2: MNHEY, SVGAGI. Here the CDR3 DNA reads TGTGCCAGCAGAGCCGCGAACACCGGGGAGCTGTTTTTT. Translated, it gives CASRAANTGELFF.

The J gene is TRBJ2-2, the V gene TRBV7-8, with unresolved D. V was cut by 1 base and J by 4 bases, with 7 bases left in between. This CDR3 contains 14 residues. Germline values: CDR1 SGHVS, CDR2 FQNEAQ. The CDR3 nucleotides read TGTGCCAGCAGCTTAGTTACAACCACCGGGGAGCTGTTTTTT. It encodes CASSLVTTTGELFF.

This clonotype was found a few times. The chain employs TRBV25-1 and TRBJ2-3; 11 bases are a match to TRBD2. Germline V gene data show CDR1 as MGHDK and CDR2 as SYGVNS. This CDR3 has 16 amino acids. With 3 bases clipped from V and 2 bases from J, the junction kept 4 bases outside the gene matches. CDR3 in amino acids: CASSDKGLADTDTQYF. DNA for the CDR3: TGTGCCAGCAGTGACAAGGGACTAGCGGACACAGATACGCAGTATTTT.

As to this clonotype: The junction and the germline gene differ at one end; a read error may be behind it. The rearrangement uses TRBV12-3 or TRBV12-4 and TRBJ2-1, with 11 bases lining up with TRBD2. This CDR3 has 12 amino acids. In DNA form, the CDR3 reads TGTGCCAGCAGTCTGGGACTAGCGGAACCGTGCTTC. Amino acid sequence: CASSLGLAEPCF.

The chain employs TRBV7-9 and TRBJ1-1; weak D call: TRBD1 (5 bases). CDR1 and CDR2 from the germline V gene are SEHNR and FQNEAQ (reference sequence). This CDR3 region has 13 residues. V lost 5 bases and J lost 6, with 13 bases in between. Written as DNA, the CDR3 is TGTGCCAGCAGCGCGAGTGGGGCCCCTGAAGCTTTCTTT. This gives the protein CASSASGAPEAFF.

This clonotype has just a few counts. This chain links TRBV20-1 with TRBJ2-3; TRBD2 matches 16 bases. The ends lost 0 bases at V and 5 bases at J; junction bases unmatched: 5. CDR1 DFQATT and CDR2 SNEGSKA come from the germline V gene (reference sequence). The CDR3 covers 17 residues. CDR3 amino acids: CSARDAGTSGRVDTQYF. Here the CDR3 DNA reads TGCAGTGCTAGAGATGCAGGGACTAGCGGGAGGGTAGATACGCAGTATTTT.

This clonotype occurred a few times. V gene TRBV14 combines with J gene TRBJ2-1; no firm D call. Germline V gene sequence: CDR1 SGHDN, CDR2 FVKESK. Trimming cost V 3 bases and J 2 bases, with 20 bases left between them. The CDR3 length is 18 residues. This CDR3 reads CASSHATTAVGAYNEQFF. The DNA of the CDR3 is TGTGCCAGCAGCCATGCCACTACAGCTGTTGGAGCCTACAATGAGCAGTTCTTC. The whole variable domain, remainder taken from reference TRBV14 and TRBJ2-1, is EAGVTQFPSHSVIEKGQTVTLRCDPISGHDNLYWYRRVMGKEIKFLLHFVKESKQDESGMPNNRFLAERTGGTYSTLKVQPAELEDSGVYFCASSHATTAVGAYNEQFFGPGTRLTVL.

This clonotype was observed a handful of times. CDR3 residues: CASSWGGYGYTF. The DNA for the CDR3 is TGTGCCAGCAGCTGGGGTGGCTATGGCTACACCTTC. This chain uses TRBV7-8 with TRBJ1-2, with D hard to call. This CDR3 has 12 residues. Germline values: CDR1 SGHVS, CDR2 FQNEAQ. V gave up 4 bases and J gave up 4 bases, with 7 bases separating them.

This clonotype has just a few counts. CDR3 protein: CASSLERNSLPYNEQFF. The CDR3 DNA follows: TGTGCCAGCAGCTTGGAACGGAATTCCCTCCCTTACAATGAGCAGTTCTTC. The chain is built from TRBV5-6 and TRBJ2-1; no clear D. Germline CDR1 is SGHDT and CDR2 is YYEEEE. The germline V and J ends were trimmed by 0 bases and 4 bases, with 17 bases remaining between them. CDR3 size: 17 residues.

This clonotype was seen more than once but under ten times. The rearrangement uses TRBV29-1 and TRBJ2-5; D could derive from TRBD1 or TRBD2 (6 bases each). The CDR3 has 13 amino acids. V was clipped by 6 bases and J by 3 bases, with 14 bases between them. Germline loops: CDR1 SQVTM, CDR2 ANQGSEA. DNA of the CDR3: TGCAGCGTGGGGGGCCTATCGAAAGAGACCCAGTACTTC. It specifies CSVGGLSKETQYF. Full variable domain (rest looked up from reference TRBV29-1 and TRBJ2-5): SAVISQKPSRDICQRGTSLTIQCQVDSQVTMMFWYRQQPGQSLTLIATANQGSEATYESGFVIDKFPISRPNLTFSTLTVSNMSPEDSSIYLCSVGGLSKETQYFGPGTRLLVL.

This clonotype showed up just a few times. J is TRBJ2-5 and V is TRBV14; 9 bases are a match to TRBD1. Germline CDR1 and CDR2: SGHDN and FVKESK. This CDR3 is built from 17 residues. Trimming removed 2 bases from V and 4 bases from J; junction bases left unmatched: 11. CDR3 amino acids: CASSQHAGTGIGETQYF. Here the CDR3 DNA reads TGTGCCAGCAGCCAACACGCCGGGACAGGGATTGGAGAGACCCAGTACTTC.

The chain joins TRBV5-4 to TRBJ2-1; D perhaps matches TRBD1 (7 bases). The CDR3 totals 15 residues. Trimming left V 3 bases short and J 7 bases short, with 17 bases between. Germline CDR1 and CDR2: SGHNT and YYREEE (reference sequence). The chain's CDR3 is CASSSKEGATNEQFF. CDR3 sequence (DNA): TGTGCCAGCAGCTCCAAGGAGGGGGCTACAAATGAGCAGTTCTTC.

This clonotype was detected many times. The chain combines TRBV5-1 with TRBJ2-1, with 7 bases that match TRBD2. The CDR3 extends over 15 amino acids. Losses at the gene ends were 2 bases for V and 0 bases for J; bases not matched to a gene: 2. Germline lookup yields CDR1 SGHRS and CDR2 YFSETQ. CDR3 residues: CASSFGEGSYNEQFF. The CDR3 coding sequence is TGCGCCAGCAGCTTCGGGGAGGGCTCCTACAATGAGCAGTTCTTC. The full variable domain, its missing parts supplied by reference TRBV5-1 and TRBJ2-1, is KAGVTQTPRYLIKTRGQQVTLSCSPISGHRSVSWYQQTPGQGLQFLFEYFSETQRNKGNFPGRFSGRQFSNSRSEMNVSTLELGDSALYLCASSFGEGSYNEQFFGPGTRLTVL.

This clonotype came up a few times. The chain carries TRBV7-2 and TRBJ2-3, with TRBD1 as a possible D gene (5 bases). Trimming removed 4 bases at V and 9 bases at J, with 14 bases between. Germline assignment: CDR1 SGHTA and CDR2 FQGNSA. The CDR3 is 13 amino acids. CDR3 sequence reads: CASSSVGPPTQYF. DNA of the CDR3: TGTGCCAGCAGCTCCGTGGGGCCCCCCACGCAGTATTTT.

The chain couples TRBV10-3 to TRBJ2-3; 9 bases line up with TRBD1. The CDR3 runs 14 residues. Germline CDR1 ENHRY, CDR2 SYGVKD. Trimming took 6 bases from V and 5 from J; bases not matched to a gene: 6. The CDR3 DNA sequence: TGTGCCATCAGGAGGGACAGGGCTGGAGATACGCAGTATTTT. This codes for CAIRRDRAGDTQYF.

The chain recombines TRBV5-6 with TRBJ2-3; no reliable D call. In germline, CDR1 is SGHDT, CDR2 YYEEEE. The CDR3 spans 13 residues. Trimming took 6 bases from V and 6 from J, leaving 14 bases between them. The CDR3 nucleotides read TGTGCCAGCATCTCACCCACCGGGGATACGCAGTATTTT. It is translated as CASISPTGDTQYF.

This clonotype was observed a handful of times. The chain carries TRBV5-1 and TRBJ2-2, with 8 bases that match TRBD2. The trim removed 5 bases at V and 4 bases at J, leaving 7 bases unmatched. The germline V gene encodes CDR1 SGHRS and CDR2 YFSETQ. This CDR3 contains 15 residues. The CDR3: CASRPGGRSTGELFF. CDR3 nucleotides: TGCGCCAGCAGACCGGGAGGGCGCAGCACCGGGGAGCTGTTTTTT.

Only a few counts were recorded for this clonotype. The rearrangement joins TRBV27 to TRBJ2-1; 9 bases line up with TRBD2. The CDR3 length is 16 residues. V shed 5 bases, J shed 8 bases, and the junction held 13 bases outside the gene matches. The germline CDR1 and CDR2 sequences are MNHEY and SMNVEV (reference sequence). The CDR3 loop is CASSAAGGPFLYEQFF. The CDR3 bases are TGTGCCAGCAGTGCGGCGGGAGGGCCCTTTTTATATGAGCAGTTCTTC.

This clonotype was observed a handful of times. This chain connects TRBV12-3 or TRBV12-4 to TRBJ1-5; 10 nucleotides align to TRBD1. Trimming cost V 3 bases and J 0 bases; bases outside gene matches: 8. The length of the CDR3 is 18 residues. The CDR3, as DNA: TGTGCCAGCAGTTTCCTGACAGGGGGCCCTGATAGCAATCAGCCCCAGCATTTT. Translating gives CASSFLTGGPDSNQPQHF.

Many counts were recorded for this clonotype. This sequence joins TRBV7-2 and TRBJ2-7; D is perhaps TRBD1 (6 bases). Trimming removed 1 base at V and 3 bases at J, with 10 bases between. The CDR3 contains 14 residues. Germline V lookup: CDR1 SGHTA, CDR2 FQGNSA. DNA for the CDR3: TGTGCCAGCAGCTTAGAGGGGACAATCTACGAGCAGTACTTC. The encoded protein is CASSLEGTIYEQYF.

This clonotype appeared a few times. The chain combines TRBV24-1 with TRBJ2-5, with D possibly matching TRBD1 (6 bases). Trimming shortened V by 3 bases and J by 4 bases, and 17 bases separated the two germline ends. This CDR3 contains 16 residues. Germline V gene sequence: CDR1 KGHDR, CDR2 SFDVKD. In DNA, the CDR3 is TGTGCCACCAGTGATCCGGGACAATTCAAGGGAGAGACCCAGTACTTC. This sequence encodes CATSDPGQFKGETQYF.

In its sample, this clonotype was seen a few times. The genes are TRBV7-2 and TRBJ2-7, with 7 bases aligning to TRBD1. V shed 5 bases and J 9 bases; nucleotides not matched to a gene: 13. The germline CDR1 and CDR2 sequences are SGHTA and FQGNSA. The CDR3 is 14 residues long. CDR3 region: CASSNIDRQGSQYF. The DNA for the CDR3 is TGTGCCAGCAGCAATATAGACAGACAGGGTTCGCAGTACTTC.

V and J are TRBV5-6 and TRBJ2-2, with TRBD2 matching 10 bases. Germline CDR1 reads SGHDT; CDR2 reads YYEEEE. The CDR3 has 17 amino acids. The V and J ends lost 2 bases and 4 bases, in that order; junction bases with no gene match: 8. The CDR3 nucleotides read TGTGCCAGCAGCTTATTCGGGACTAGCGCCTCCACCGGGGAGCTGTTTTTT. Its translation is CASSLFGTSASTGELFF.

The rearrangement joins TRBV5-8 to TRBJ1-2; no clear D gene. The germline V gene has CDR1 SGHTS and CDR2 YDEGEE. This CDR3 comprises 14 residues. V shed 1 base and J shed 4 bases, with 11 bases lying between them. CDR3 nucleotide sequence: TGTGCCAGCAGCTTGTTTAGGAAAACCTATGGCTACACCTTC. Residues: CASSLFRKTYGYTF.

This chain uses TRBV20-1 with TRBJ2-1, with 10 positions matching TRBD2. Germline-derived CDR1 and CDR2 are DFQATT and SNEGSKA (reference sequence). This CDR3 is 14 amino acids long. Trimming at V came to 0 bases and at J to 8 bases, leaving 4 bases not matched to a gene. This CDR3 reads CSARDPGTSDEQFF. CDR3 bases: TGCAGTGCTAGAGATCCGGGGACTAGCGATGAGCAGTTCTTC.

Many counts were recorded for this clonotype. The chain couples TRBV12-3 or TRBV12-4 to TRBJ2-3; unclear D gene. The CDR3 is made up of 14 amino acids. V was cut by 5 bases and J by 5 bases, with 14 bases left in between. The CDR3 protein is CASSAQRFGDTQYF. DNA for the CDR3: TGTGCCAGCAGTGCCCAGAGGTTCGGAGATACGCAGTATTTT.

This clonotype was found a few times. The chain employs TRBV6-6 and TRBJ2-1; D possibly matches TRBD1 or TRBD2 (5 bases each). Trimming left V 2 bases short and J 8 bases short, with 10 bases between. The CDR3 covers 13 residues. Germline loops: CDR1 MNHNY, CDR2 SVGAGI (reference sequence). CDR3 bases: TGTGCCAGCAGTTACGAGGGGCCCGATGAGCAGTTCTTC. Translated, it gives CASSYEGPDEQFF.

The CDR3 DNA sequence: TGCGCCAGCAGCTTCAGACTGCCCCAACAAGAGACCCAGTACTTC. Amino acid sequence: CASSFRLPQQETQYF. This chain links TRBV5-1 with TRBJ2-5; no clear D gene. The CDR3 contains 15 residues. V lost 2 bases and J 2 bases, leaving 13 bases between the germline ends. Germline V gives CDR1 SGHRS, CDR2 YFSETQ.